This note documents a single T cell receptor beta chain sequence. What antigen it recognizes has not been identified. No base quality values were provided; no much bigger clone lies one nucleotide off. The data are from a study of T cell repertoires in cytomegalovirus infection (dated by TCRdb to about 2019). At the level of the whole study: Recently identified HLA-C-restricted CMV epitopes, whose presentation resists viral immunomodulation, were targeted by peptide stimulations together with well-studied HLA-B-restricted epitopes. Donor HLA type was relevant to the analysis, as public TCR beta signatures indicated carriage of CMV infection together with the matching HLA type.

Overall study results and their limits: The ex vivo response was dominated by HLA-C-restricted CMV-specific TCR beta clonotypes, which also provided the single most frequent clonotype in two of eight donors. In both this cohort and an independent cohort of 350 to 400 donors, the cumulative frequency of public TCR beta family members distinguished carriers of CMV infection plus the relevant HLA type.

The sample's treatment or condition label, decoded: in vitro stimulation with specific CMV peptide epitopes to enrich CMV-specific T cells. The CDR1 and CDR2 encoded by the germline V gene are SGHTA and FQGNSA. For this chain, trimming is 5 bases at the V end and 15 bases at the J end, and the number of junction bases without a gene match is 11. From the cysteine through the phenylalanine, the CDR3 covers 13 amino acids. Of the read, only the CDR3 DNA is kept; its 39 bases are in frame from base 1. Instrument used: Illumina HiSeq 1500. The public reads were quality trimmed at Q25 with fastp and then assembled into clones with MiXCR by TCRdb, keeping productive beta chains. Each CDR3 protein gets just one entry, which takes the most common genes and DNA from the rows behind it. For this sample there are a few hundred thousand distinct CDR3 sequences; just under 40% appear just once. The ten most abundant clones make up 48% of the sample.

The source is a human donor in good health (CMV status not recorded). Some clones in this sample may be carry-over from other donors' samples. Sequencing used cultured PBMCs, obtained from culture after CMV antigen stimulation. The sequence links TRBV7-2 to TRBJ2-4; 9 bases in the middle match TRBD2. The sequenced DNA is TGTGCCAGCAGCCGAATGATAGCGGGAGAGTGGTACTTC. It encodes CASSRMIAGEWYF.